A single count supports the clone carrying this T cell receptor beta chain. What it binds is unknown. The same CDR3 can be traced to other DNA sequences in this sample. This record belongs to a study of T cell responses to AZD1222 COVID-19 vaccine. Findings and limits, study-wide: Reportedly, close to half of spike-specific TCRs are directed against unmutated variant regions.

V lost 0 bases to trimming and J lost 5 bases, with 14 bases between them. Germline CDR1 and CDR2: MDHEN and SYDVKM. The CDR3 sequence is 15 residues long. Sequencing was performed with immunoSEQ multiplex PCR; in TCRdb, only in-frame clones are kept and a portion is missing. The profile covers about 96,000 clones, with around 89% appearing a single time and under 2% taken by the ten largest. The V gene is TRBV28, the J gene TRBJ2-7; the D call may be TRBD1 or TRBD2 (6 bases each). The sample consisted of peripheral blood, taken on day 0 of AZD1222 vaccination. The TCR originated in an adult in good health. The CDR3 coding sequence is TGTGCCAGCAGTTTATGGAGGGGGGCAGGAGACGAGCAGTACTTC. Translating gives CASSLWRGAGDEQYF. Using reference TRBV28 and TRBJ2-7 for the parts outside the CDR3, the full variable domain is DVKVTQSSRYLVKRTGEKVFLECVQDMDHENMFWYRQDPGLGLRLIYFSYDVKMKEKGDIPEGYSVSREKKERFSLILESASTNQTSMYLCASSLWRGAGDEQYFGPGTRLTVT.